Listed below are T cell receptor beta chains from one sample, sequenced in a study of CD8 T cells in ankylosing spondylitis. TCRdb reanalysed the 5' RACE reads using MiXCR and keeps one entry per CDR3 protein. The sample has roughly 450,000 distinct CDR3 sequences, roughly a quarter seen once; the top ten hold approximately 1%. The specimen sequenced was blood, either unsorted or a sorted T cell fraction (not recorded which). The receptor set was obtained from a male donor with ankylosing spondylitis. The CDR3 runs from the conserved cysteine through the conserved F or W. Fields, in order: clone size, D gene, V gene, J gene, CDR3 protein, CDR3 DNA. The D gene is left open where the match is weak. Clone size, where shown, is once, few, many, or a class for clones that have expanded.

>.|TRBD1|TRBV7-9|TRBJ2-7
CASSTYRDSSYEQYF
TGTGCCAGCAGCACCTACCGGGACAGCTCCTACGAGCAGTACTTC
>.|.|TRBV20-1|TRBJ1-6
CSASDSYNSPLHF
TGCAGTGCTTCGGACAGCTATAATTCACCCCTCCACTTT
>.|.|TRBV5-6|TRBJ2-1
CASSKLDRRGYNEQFF
TGTGCCAGCAGCAAGCTGGACAGGAGGGGCTACAATGAGCAGTTCTTC
>few|.|TRBV15|TRBJ1-4
CATSRDQAGPTNEKLFF
TGTGCCACCAGCAGAGATCAAGCAGGTCCGACTAATGAAAAACTGTTTTTT
>.|TRBD1|TRBV11-2|TRBJ2-1
CASSRTPGTGSLSSYNEQFF
TGTGCCAGCAGCCGGACACCCGGGACAGGGTCACTCAGCTCCTACAATGAGCAGTTCTTC
>.|.|TRBV12-3/TRBV12-4|TRBJ2-5
CASSLESEETQYF
TGTGCCAGCAGTTTAGAGTCAGAAGAGACCCAGTACTTC
>few|.|TRBV5-1|TRBJ2-3
CASSLGTARELDTQYF
TGCGCCAGCAGCTTGGGAACAGCCCGAGAGTTAGATACGCAGTATTTT
>few|.|TRBV29-1|TRBJ1-2
CSVEGTPYGYTF
TGCAGCGTTGAGGGGACTCCCTATGGCTACACCTTC
>few|TRBD1|TRBV20-1|TRBJ1-4
CSATEAGTGGEKLFF
TGCAGTGCTACCGAGGCAGGGACAGGGGGTGAAAAACTGTTTTTT
>many|.|TRBV12-3/TRBV12-4|TRBJ2-3
CASTGVTDTQYF
TGTGCCAGCACGGGGGTCACAGATACGCAGTATTTT
>few|TRBD2|TRBV20-1|TRBJ2-1
CSAWSGRAYNEQFF
TGCAGTGCTTGGAGCGGGAGGGCCTACAATGAGCAGTTCTTC
>.|TRBD2|TRBV12-3/TRBV12-4|TRBJ2-3
CASSFAGEGLSDTQYF
TGTGCCAGCAGTTTCGCGGGGGAGGGCCTATCAGATACGCAGTATTTT
>.|.|TRBV12-3/TRBV12-4|TRBJ1-5
CASSFGRFNQPQHF
TGTGCCAGCAGTTTCGGACGGTTCAATCAGCCCCAGCATTTT
>.|TRBD1|TRBV5-1|TRBJ1-1
CASSLGTGGFGAFF
TGCGCCAGCAGCCTCGGGACAGGGGGGTTTGGGGCTTTCTTT
>.|.|TRBV5-6|TRBJ1-4
CASSLEIGQPDEKLFF
TGTGCCAGCAGCTTGGAAATTGGGCAGCCGGATGAAAAACTGTTTTTT
>few|.|TRBV12-3/TRBV12-4|TRBJ1-3
CASSLSPGNTIYF
TGTGCCAGCAGTTTGAGCCCTGGAAACACCATATATTTT
>.|.|TRBV12-3/TRBV12-4|TRBJ2-7
CASSLGGQSYEQYF
TGTGCCAGCAGTTTAGGGGGGCAGTCCTACGAGCAGTACTTC
>.|TRBD2|TRBV20-1|TRBJ2-1
CSAKKLAGLDNEQFF
TGCAGTGCTAAAAAACTAGCGGGTTTAGACAATGAGCAGTTCTTC
>.|.|TRBV20-1|TRBJ1-2
CSASPETGGYTF
TGCAGTGCTAGTCCCGAGACTGGTGGCTACACCTTC
>.|.|TRBV20-1|TRBJ1-5
CSAPEGGFRNQPQHF
TGCAGTGCTCCCGAGGGGGGTTTTCGCAATCAGCCCCAGCATTTT
>.|.|TRBV4-1|TRBJ2-3
CASSHWSSDTQYF
TGCGCCAGCAGCCATTGGAGCTCGGATACGCAGTATTTT
>few|.|TRBV5-1|TRBJ2-7
CASSTGQQSYEQYF
TGCGCCAGCAGCACCGGACAGCAGTCCTACGAGCAGTACTTC
>few|.|TRBV5-1|TRBJ2-3
CASSRGDGLTDTQYF
TGCGCCAGCAGCCGAGGGGACGGACTAACAGATACGCAGTATTTT
>few|TRBD1|TRBV28|TRBJ1-1
CASSLLGQVNTEAFF
TGTGCCAGCAGCTTGCTGGGACAGGTGAACACTGAAGCTTTCTTT
>few|.|TRBV12-3/TRBV12-4|TRBJ2-7
CASSFGAGLSSYEQYF
TGTGCCAGCAGTTTTGGGGCGGGATTGAGCTCCTACGAGCAGTACTTC
>few|.|TRBV5-1|TRBJ2-5
CASSNDTLGETQYF
TGCGCCAGCAGTAATGACACCCTCGGGGAGACCCAGTACTTC
>.|.|TRBV20-1|TRBJ2-3
CSVRDHTDTQYF
TGCAGCGTCCGGGACCACACAGATACGCAGTATTTT
>once|TRBD2|TRBV29-1|TRBJ2-1
CSVVTSGRPTYNEQFF
TGCAGCGTTGTGACTAGCGGGAGGCCGACCTACAATGAGCAGTTCTTC
>few|TRBD2|TRBV20-1|TRBJ2-5
CSASLAGAGTQYF
TGCAGTGCCTCTTTAGCGGGAGCTGGGACCCAGTACTTC
>.|TRBD1|TRBV12-3/TRBV12-4|TRBJ1-1
CASSPWDRGEAFF
TGTGCCAGCAGTCCTTGGGACAGGGGGGAAGCTTTCTTT
>few|.|TRBV4-2|TRBJ2-1
CASSQDSNGFDEQFF
TGTGCCAGCAGCCAAGATTCTAACGGATTTGATGAGCAGTTCTTC
>.|.|TRBV5-1|TRBJ2-7
CASSLNPVDYEQYF
TGCGCCAGCAGCTTGAACCCAGTGGACTACGAGCAGTACTTC
>few|.|TRBV12-3/TRBV12-4|TRBJ1-5
CASSLGGTNQPQHF
TGTGCCAGCAGTTTGGGGGGGACCAATCAGCCCCAGCATTTT
>few|.|TRBV20-1|TRBJ1-1
CSARVDMNTEAFF
TGCAGCGCAAGGGTAGACATGAACACTGAAGCTTTCTTT
>few|TRBD1|TRBV15|TRBJ1-5
CATSRDSTGSQPQHF
TGTGCCACCAGCAGGGACTCGACAGGGTCTCAGCCCCAGCATTTT
>few|.|TRBV20-1|TRBJ1-1
CSARSGVGITEAFF
TGCAGTGCTAGGTCGGGTGTTGGAATCACTGAAGCTTTCTTT
>few|.|TRBV12-3/TRBV12-4|TRBJ1-1
CASSLAGGWDTEAFF
TGTGCCAGCAGTTTAGCCGGGGGATGGGACACTGAAGCTTTCTTT
>.|TRBD1|TRBV12-3/TRBV12-4|TRBJ1-1
CASSFSGRGLNTEAFF
TGTGCCAGCAGTTTTTCGGGCAGGGGGCTGAACACTGAAGCTTTCTTT
>.|.|TRBV7-9|TRBJ1-1
CASSFQATNTEAFF
TGTGCCAGCAGCTTCCAGGCCACGAACACTGAAGCTTTCTTT
>few|.|TRBV10-3|TRBJ2-1
CAISESGLRNEQFF
TGTGCCATCAGTGAGTCCGGTCTACGGAATGAGCAGTTCTTC
>.|.|TRBV20-1|TRBJ1-2
CSAIPVANYGYTF
TGCAGTGCAATCCCCGTTGCGAACTATGGCTACACCTTC
>.|TRBD1|TRBV3-1|TRBJ2-7
CASSQEAGTGENEQYF
TGTGCCAGCAGCCAAGAAGCCGGGACAGGGGAGAACGAGCAGTACTTC
>few|.|TRBV5-1|TRBJ1-1
CASSWGDFLLNTEAFF
TGCGCCAGCAGCTGGGGGGACTTTCTCCTGAACACTGAAGCTTTCTTT
>many|TRBD2|TRBV7-8|TRBJ2-3
CASSFGLDTDTQYF
TGTGCCAGCAGCTTCGGACTAGACACAGATACGCAGTATTTT
>.|TRBD1|TRBV20-1|TRBJ2-3
CSAPDRGLVTQYF
TGCAGTGCGCCAGACAGGGGGCTAGTTACGCAGTATTTT
>.|.|TRBV4-1|TRBJ2-5
CASSQDDRTQYF
TGCGCCAGCAGCCAAGACGATAGGACCCAGTACTTC
>few|.|TRBV7-2|TRBJ2-1
CASSLVSISTYNEQFF
TGTGCCAGCAGCTTAGTATCGATTTCGACCTACAATGAGCAGTTCTTC
>many|TRBD1|TRBV2|TRBJ2-3
CASEYRDRGRSTQYF
TGTGCCAGCGAGTATCGGGACAGGGGCAGGAGTACGCAGTATTTT
>.|.|TRBV5-6|TRBJ2-5
CASSVTRETQYF
TGTGCCAGCAGCGTAACACGGGAGACCCAGTACTTC
>.|.|TRBV2|TRBJ1-3
CASRTASGNTIYF
TGTGCCAGCAGGACAGCCTCTGGAAACACCATATATTTT
>few|TRBD1|TRBV29-1|TRBJ1-1
CSVDRGLNTEAFF
TGCAGCGTTGACAGGGGGTTGAACACTGAAGCTTTCTTT